The TCR beta chain described here comes from a study of naive and memory T cell subsets. Two oligonucleotides, mixed equimolar, formed the beta constant-region primer covering TRBC1 and TRBC2. Nested alpha and beta constant-region primers with the SP2 primer drove four PCR rounds on ligated cDNA. TCRdb itself ran the UMI-ligation and nested PCR reads through MiXCR, one entry per CDR3 protein. The sample yields just over 80,000 distinct CDR3 sequences, over 8.5% seen once. Germline V gives CDR1 SGHAT, CDR2 FQNNGV. The trim removed 3 bases at V and 4 bases at J, leaving 4 bases unmatched. This CDR3 has 14 amino acids.

The rearrangement joins TRBV11-2 to TRBJ2-7; the match to TRBD1 covers 9 bases. This sequence was found in a human donor in good health. The sample consisted of naive CD8+ T cells from blood. CDR3 sequence: CASSLAGTGYEQYF. As DNA, the CDR3 is TGTGCCAGCAGCTTGGCCGGGACAGGGTACGAGCAGTACTTC.